This is a list of T cell receptor beta chains from one sample in a study of lymphopenia after photon versus proton radiotherapy. Assay: immunoSEQ multiplex PCR; the TCRdb copy retains only in-frame clones and omits some. The sample has under 35,000 clones; nearly 90% are singletons. The sequenced sample was peripheral blood, obtained from a patient treated with proton-based radiotherapy. The source is a woman in her 70s with pancreatic cancer. Some clones in this sample may be carry-over from other donors' samples. Each CDR3 is given with its conserved first and last residue. The order of the fields is J gene, D gene, clone size, V gene, CDR3 DNA, CDR3 protein. The D gene is left open where the match is weak. A clone size is listed for some rows: how often the clone was seen (once, few, many), or a class if it is expanded.

J: TRBJ1-2; D: NA; size: NA; V: TRBV5-1; DNA: TGCGCCAGCAGCCTCGAGCTTAACTATGGCTACACCTTC; CDR3: CASSLELNYGYTF
J: TRBJ1-5; D: TRBD1; size: few; V: TRBV30; DNA: TGTGCCTGGAATCGACAGGGGGGGAATCAGCCCCAGCATTTT; CDR3: CAWNRQGGNQPQHF
J: TRBJ2-1; D: TRBD2; size: NA; V: TRBV14; DNA: TGTGCCAGCAGCCAAGATTGGGGGCTAGCGGGAGTGAAGTTCTTC; CDR3: CASSQDWGLAGVKFF
J: TRBJ2-2; D: TRBD1; size: NA; V: TRBV19; DNA: TGTGCCAGTAGTATTGTGGGACAGGGGCCCACCGGGGAGCTGTTTTTT; CDR3: CASSIVGQGPTGELFF
J: TRBJ2-3; D: NA; size: NA; V: TRBV7-2; DNA: TGTGCCAGCAGCTTTGAGGGACGGGGTGGCACAGATACGCAGTATTTT; CDR3: CASSFEGRGGTDTQYF
J: TRBJ2-7; D: NA; size: NA; V: TRBV7-6; DNA: TGTGCCAGCAGCTTATCGTCGGGGAGCTACGAGCAGTACTTC; CDR3: CASSLSSGSYEQYF
J: TRBJ2-7; D: NA; size: NA; V: TRBV5-6; DNA: TGTGCCAGCAGCTTACGAGGGACCCGCTACGAGCAGTACTTC; CDR3: CASSLRGTRYEQYF
J: TRBJ1-1; D: NA; size: NA; V: TRBV28; DNA: TGTGCCAGCCGACCGGACAAGAGGGTAACTGAAGCTTTCTTT; CDR3: CASRPDKRVTEAFF
J: TRBJ2-7; D: TRBD1; size: NA; V: TRBV6-1; DNA: TGTGCCAGCAGTAGGACAGGGGGCAGCTACGAGCAGTACTTC; CDR3: CASSRTGGSYEQYF
J: TRBJ1-2; D: NA; size: NA; V: TRBV5-1; DNA: TGCGCCAGCAGCTTGGGCGGGGTGGGCGGCTACACCTTC; CDR3: CASSLGGVGGYTF
J: TRBJ1-1; D: NA; size: NA; V: TRBV1; DNA: TGCACCAGCAGCCAAGAAGACAGGAGTGAAGCTTTCTTT; CDR3: CTSSQEDRSEAFF
J: TRBJ2-5; D: TRBD1; size: NA; V: TRBV19; DNA: TGTGCCAGTAGTATGACGACAGGGAATGGCGAGACCCAGTACTTC; CDR3: CASSMTTGNGETQYF
J: TRBJ1-1; D: NA; size: NA; V: TRBV5-1; DNA: TGCGCCAGCAGCGAGTCAGGAGGTCGGACTGAAGCTTTCTTT; CDR3: CASSESGGRTEAFF
J: TRBJ1-1; D: TRBD1; size: NA; V: TRBV28; DNA: TGTGCCAGCAGGCCAACCGGGACAGGGAATCCTGAAGCTTTCTTT; CDR3: CASRPTGTGNPEAFF
J: TRBJ1-2; D: NA; size: NA; V: TRBV2; DNA: TGTGCCAGCAGTGACATAAACTATGGCTACACCTTC; CDR3: CASSDINYGYTF
J: TRBJ2-3; D: NA; size: NA; V: TRBV29-1; DNA: TGCAGCTCCCGTTCCGGCGGGAGCACAGATACGCAGTATTTT; CDR3: CSSRSGGSTDTQYF
J: TRBJ2-6; D: TRBD2; size: NA; V: TRBV12-5; DNA: TGTGCTAGTGGTTTCTTAGAAAGACAGGAGATACTAGCGGGAGCCGTCTCTGGGGCCAACGTCCTGACTTTC; CDR3: CASGFLERQEILAGAVSGANVLTF
J: TRBJ1-4; D: NA; size: NA; V: TRBV6-6; DNA: TGTGCCAGCAGTTATCCCCTCGAGGCCGTTGAAAAACTGTTTTTT; CDR3: CASSYPLEAVEKLFF
J: TRBJ2-1; D: TRBD2; size: NA; V: TRBV28; DNA: TGTGCCAGCGCTAGCGGGAGGACCAATGAGCAGTTCTTC; CDR3: CASASGRTNEQFF
J: TRBJ1-4; D: NA; size: NA; V: TRBV21-1; DNA: TGTGCCAGCAGCACACCCCAGGACGGGAAAGGTGAAAAACTGTTTTTT; CDR3: CASSTPQDGKGEKLFF
J: TRBJ2-1; D: TRBD2; size: NA; V: TRBV19; DNA: TGTGCCAGTAGTATAGTGGGACTAGCGAATGAGCAGTTCTTC; CDR3: CASSIVGLANEQFF
J: TRBJ2-1; D: NA; size: NA; V: TRBV19; DNA: TGTGCCAGTAGTCCGCCCCAACTAGCACTGCGGTTCTTC; CDR3: CASSPPQLALRFF
J: TRBJ2-5; D: TRBD2; size: NA; V: TRBV28; DNA: TGTGCCAGCAGTTTGCTGACTAGCGGTTCAGAGACCCAGTACTTC; CDR3: CASSLLTSGSETQYF
J: TRBJ1-1; D: NA; size: once; V: TRBV19; DNA: TGTGCCAGTAGACCACGGTCCCCTGGGGACACTGAAGCTTTCTTT; CDR3: CASRPRSPGDTEAFF
J: TRBJ2-7; D: TRBD1; size: few; V: TRBV27; DNA: TGTGCCAGCAGTTTAAGAGGACAGGGGGCGGTATCCTACGAGCAGTACTTC; CDR3: CASSLRGQGAVSYEQYF
J: TRBJ2-1; D: TRBD2; size: NA; V: TRBV11-2; DNA: TGTGCCAGCAGCATCTCTAGCGGGAGCGGGAATGAGCAGTTCTTC; CDR3: CASSISSGSGNEQFF
J: TRBJ1-4; D: NA; size: NA; V: TRBV7-9; DNA: TGTGCCAGCAGCTTAGAACAGCCTGAAAAACTGTTTTTT; CDR3: CASSLEQPEKLFF
J: TRBJ2-7; D: TRBD2; size: NA; V: TRBV18; DNA: TGTGCCAGCTCACCCTGGACTAGCGGGAATCAGTACGAGCAGTACTTC; CDR3: CASSPWTSGNQYEQYF
J: TRBJ2-7; D: NA; size: NA; V: TRBV29-1; DNA: TGCAGCGTCCAAGACGGCGGCTCCAACGAGCAGTACTTC; CDR3: CSVQDGGSNEQYF
J: TRBJ2-3; D: TRBD2; size: NA; V: TRBV28; DNA: TGTGCCAGCAGTCCCGGGGCTAGCGGGGGGGCAGGGGATACGCAGTATTTT; CDR3: CASSPGASGGAGDTQYF
J: TRBJ1-2; D: NA; size: NA; V: TRBV19; DNA: TGTGCCAGTAGCGGGACGGGAGACTATGGCTACACCTTC; CDR3: CASSGTGDYGYTF
J: TRBJ1-5; D: TRBD1; size: NA; V: TRBV27; DNA: TGTGCCAGCAGTTTATCCGGGGGACAGGGTAGCAATCAGCCCCAGCATTTT; CDR3: CASSLSGGQGSNQPQHF
J: TRBJ1-4; D: NA; size: NA; V: TRBV28; DNA: TGTGCCAGCAGTGGGGGGGTTAATGAAAAACTGTTTTTT; CDR3: CASSGGVNEKLFF
J: TRBJ2-3; D: TRBD1; size: NA; V: TRBV9; DNA: TGTGCCAGCAGCGTAGAGGTGGGACAGGTGAAGCAGTATTTT; CDR3: CASSVEVGQVKQYF
J: TRBJ2-1; D: NA; size: once; V: TRBV7-7; DNA: TGTGCTAGCAGCCCCGGTCGTAGTTCCTACAATGAGCAGTTCTTC; CDR3: CASSPGRSSYNEQFF
J: TRBJ2-1; D: NA; size: NA; V: TRBV19; DNA: TGTGCCAGTATAGGGGACATTTACAATGAGCAGTTCTTC; CDR3: CASIGDIYNEQFF
J: TRBJ2-1; D: TRBD1; size: NA; V: TRBV6-1; DNA: TGTGCCAGCAATCAGGGGGTATCCTACAATGAGCAGTTCTTC; CDR3: CASNQGVSYNEQFF
J: TRBJ2-5; D: TRBD1; size: NA; V: TRBV29-1; DNA: TGCAGCGTTGAACGTAACAGGGGGCGAGGAGAGACCCAGTACTTC; CDR3: CSVERNRGRGETQYF
J: TRBJ2-7; D: NA; size: NA; V: TRBV28; DNA: TGTGCCAGCAGTTTATTCCAGGGGAGCAACGAGCAGTACTTC; CDR3: CASSLFQGSNEQYF
J: TRBJ2-3; D: TRBD2; size: NA; V: TRBV7-9; DNA: TGTGCCAGCAGCTTAGGACTAGCGGGAGACCGGGTCCGAGCAGATACGCAGTATTTT; CDR3: CASSLGLAGDRVRADTQYF
J: TRBJ1-4; D: NA; size: NA; V: TRBV30; DNA: TGTGCCTGGAGTCCGGGGTGGGAGGAAAAACTGTTTTTT; CDR3: CAWSPGWEEKLFF
J: TRBJ2-7; D: TRBD2; size: NA; V: TRBV27; DNA: TGTGCCAGCAGACTAGCGGGAGGCTACGAGCAGTACTTC; CDR3: CASRLAGGYEQYF
J: TRBJ1-2; D: TRBD1; size: NA; V: TRBV4-1; DNA: TGCGCCAGCAGCCAAGAGGGACAGGTCGCTCAGAACTATGGCTACACCTTC; CDR3: CASSQEGQVAQNYGYTF
J: TRBJ2-3; D: NA; size: NA; V: TRBV4-1; DNA: TGCGCCAGCAGCCTCCTCCCTCTAGGTGAGACGCAGTATTTT; CDR3: CASSLLPLGETQYF
J: TRBJ2-3; D: NA; size: NA; V: TRBV9; DNA: TGTGCCAGCAGCGTAGACAGGGTAGTTTCAGATACGCAGTATTTT; CDR3: CASSVDRVVSDTQYF
J: TRBJ2-1; D: NA; size: NA; V: TRBV10-1; DNA: TGCGCCAGCAGCCACAGTCAGGCTCAAGGTGAGCAGTTCTTC; CDR3: CASSHSQAQGEQFF
J: TRBJ2-3; D: TRBD1; size: NA; V: TRBV2; DNA: TGTGCCAGCAGTGGTATTGAGGGGGCAACAGATACGCAGTATTTT; CDR3: CASSGIEGATDTQYF
J: TRBJ2-2; D: TRBD2; size: once; V: TRBV30; DNA: TGTGCCTGGAATGTCGAGGGACTAGCGACCGGGGAGCTGTTTTTT; CDR3: CAWNVEGLATGELFF